A selection of T cell receptor beta chains follows, all from one sample in a study of blood T cells in healthy people across ages. TCRdb called the 5' RACE reads again in MiXCR, with one record for every CDR3 protein. The table shows fewer than 2 million distinct CDR3 sequences, with 30% to 40% occurring only once. The sample consisted of blood. These TCRs come from a human donor in good health. CDR3s include the opening cysteine and the closing phenylalanine or tryptophan.

>TRBV5-5
CASSWSGARGEKLYF
>TRBV10-3
CAISGSHEKLFF
>TRBV3-1
CASSQVQGFEAFF
>TRBV6-2/TRBV6-3
CASSYSSGHVSSYEQYF
>TRBV29-1
CSVEDQGGKGYLEQYF
>TRBV24-1
CATSTPSQGADTQYF
>TRBV7-2
CASSLRYSYEQYF
>TRBV7-2
CASSLGWDRIYNEQFF
>TRBV28
CASSFDGAGAGETQYF
>TRBV6-6
CASSTQGGYTF
>TRBV14
CASSQVRGVSGYTF
>TRBV9
CASSPRRGPYEQYF
>TRBV20-1
CSAYRLAGGPNNEQFF
>TRBV5-1
CASSQTATNEKLFF
>TRBV5-1
CASSLGVAAAYEQYF
>TRBV4-1
CASSQGGQGGTGYTF
>TRBV27
CASSPIDRDSGYTF
>TRBV5-6
CASSSRGRGSPERFF
>TRBV28
CASSSTGFSYNEQFF
>TRBV15
CATSRLAGINNEQFF
>TRBV7-8
CASSSLSRGLAGYYEQYF
>TRBV6-2/TRBV6-3
CASSPTRGLQETQYF
>TRBV15
CATSRDQNEKLFF